These T cell receptor beta chains were read from a single sample in a study of control samples from healthy donors and cancer patients. Only in-frame clones appear in the TCRdb table, and some are missing; sequencing was by immunoSEQ multiplex PCR. The table has some 39,000 clones, around 83% seen once. Specimen: PBMCs. These TCRs come from a woman in her fifties or sixties with lung cancer. Each CDR3 is given without its conserved first and last residue. Each record gives: CDR3 protein, J gene, V gene.

ASSASGSTDTQY,TRBJ2-3,TRBV9
ASSSDSQEAQY,TRBJ2-5,TRBV7-7
ASSQGGANYGYT,TRBJ1-2,TRBV7-2
ASSLRAGGNLYEQY,TRBJ2-7,TRBV5-5
AISGGEQGKFQPQH,TRBJ1-5,TRBV10-3
ASSSWTDRGYGYT,TRBJ1-2,TRBV19
ASSLAGYDSSYEQY,TRBJ2-7,TRBV7-2
ASSLVAGGAGEKLF,TRBJ1-4,TRBV5-1
SVAEQGLNEQF,TRBJ2-1,TRBV29-1
ASSFGTAGSPLH,TRBJ1-6,TRBV5-1
ASSTDLRNEQY,TRBJ2-7,TRBV19
ASSGGESSEKLF,TRBJ1-4,TRBV5-1
ASTLSAQNIQY,TRBJ2-4,TRBV2
ASSIGGARSNQPQH,TRBJ1-5,TRBV19
ASSQDPASGSTDTQY,TRBJ2-3,TRBV3-1/TRBV3-2
SVGSSNYGYT,TRBJ1-2,TRBV29-1
ASSLVGTGGYEQY,TRBJ2-7,TRBV7-2
ASGRWGGGGYT,TRBJ1-2,TRBV11-2
SARENTEAF,TRBJ1-1,TRBV20-1
ASSLTPRREGTEAF,TRBJ1-1,TRBV28
ASRIDRGRDTDTQY,TRBJ2-3,TRBV6-6
ASSFPTGGGMGNEKLF,TRBJ1-4,TRBV5-8
ASSLNSGLAGYNEQF,TRBJ2-1,TRBV19
ASSLSRGGSTDTQY,TRBJ2-3,TRBV5-4
AWSVVGVNTEAF,TRBJ1-1,TRBV30
ASSAGQGADGELF,TRBJ2-2,TRBV9
ASSLDRDQPQH,TRBJ1-5,TRBV5-1
ASEAETGRLSNQPQH,TRBJ1-5,TRBV19
AIRGGTAQETQY,TRBJ2-5,TRBV10-3
ASSFHGGYNEQF,TRBJ2-1,TRBV7-2
ASSPGTGRVDTQY,TRBJ2-3,TRBV11-2
AISLEGDRGIHNYGYT,TRBJ1-2,TRBV10-3
ASSLGTGNNQPQH,TRBJ1-5,TRBV14